These 9 T cell receptor beta chains originate from one sample sequenced in a study of cytomegalovirus exposure and HLA in healthy donors. Researchers ran the PCR with 60 Vbeta and 13 Jbeta primers. Some clones are missing from TCRdb's copy, which holds only in-frame ones; the method was immunoSEQ multiplex PCR. The table includes about 110,000 clones, 77% detected once. The sample taken for sequencing was PBMCs. Receptor source: a human donor in good health.

Written as DNA, the CDR3 is TGTGCCAGCATTCTAAGACAGGGTAGCGAAGCTTTCTTT. It translates to CASILRQGSEAFF. The V gene is TRBV28, the J gene TRBJ1-1; 7 positions match TRBD1. CDR1 and CDR2 from the germline V gene are MDHEN and SYDVKM. The CDR3 covers 13 residues. Losses at the gene ends were 7 bases for V and 8 bases for J; bases not matched to a gene: 10. The complete variable domain, with remaining parts taken from reference TRBV28 and TRBJ1-1, reads DVKVTQSSRYLVKRTGEKVFLECVQDMDHENMFWYRQDPGLGLRLIYFSYDVKMKEKGDIPEGYSVSREKKERFSLILESASTNQTSMYLCASILRQGSEAFFGQGTRLTVV.

This chain uses TRBV2 with TRBJ2-5; the D is unclear. V lost 3 bases, J lost 5 bases, and 10 bases lay in between. The CDR3 totals 13 residues. Germline lookup yields CDR1 SNHLY and CDR2 FYNNEI. The CDR3 region is CASSDTFAETQYF. The DNA for the CDR3 is TGTGCCAGCAGTGATACGTTTGCGGAGACCCAGTACTTC.

The CDR3 region is CASSYSRWAGELFF. The CDR3 region has the DNA TGTGCCAGCAGTTACTCCAGGTGGGCCGGGGAGCTGTTTTTT. The chain links TRBV6-5 to TRBJ2-2; unclear D gene. V was shortened by 0 bases and J by 6 bases, with 8 bases between the two germline ends. CDR1 is MNHEY, CDR2 SVGAGI, per germline. The CDR3 consists of 14 residues.

The chain uses TRBV28 and TRBJ2-7, with D possibly matching TRBD2 (6 bases). The V end lost 7 bases, the J end lost 3 bases, and 25 bases lay between the germline ends. The CDR3 runs to 17 residues. Germline V gives CDR1 MDHEN, CDR2 SYDVKM. The CDR3: CASTPLSLGTSNYEQYF. As DNA, the CDR3 is TGTGCCAGCACCCCCCTGAGCTTGGGGACTTCAAACTACGAGCAGTACTTC.

Only a few counts were recorded for this clone. The chain links TRBV5-6 to TRBJ1-4; the match to TRBD1 covers 8 bases. The CDR3 length is 17 residues. With V trimmed by 4 bases and J by 0 bases, 8 bases remained unmatched. Germline V gene data show CDR1 as SGHDT and CDR2 as YYEEEE. The CDR3 sequence: CASSAWTGPATNEKLFF. The CDR3 DNA follows: TGTGCCAGCAGCGCGTGGACAGGGCCTGCAACTAATGAAAAACTGTTTTTT.

Here the CDR3 reads CASCRGYTEAFF. DNA for the CDR3: TGTGCCAGCTGCAGGGGTTACACTGAAGCTTTCTTT. The rearrangement joins TRBV6-1 to TRBJ1-1; possibly TRBD1 for D (6 bases). V was pared by 8 bases and J by 3 bases, with 10 bases between. From germline, CDR1 is MNHNS and CDR2 SASEGT. The CDR3 loop spans 12 amino acids.

CDR3: CASSLGRGYNEQFF. The DNA of the CDR3 is TGTGCCAGCAGCTTAGGGCGGGGCTACAATGAGCAGTTCTTC. The chain links TRBV11-2 to TRBJ2-1, with a weak D call TRBD2 (6 bases). The CDR3 length is 14 residues. V lost 1 base to trimming and J lost 3 bases, with 7 bases between them. Germline V lookup: CDR1 SGHAT, CDR2 FQNNGV.

The gene calls are TRBV5-1 and TRBJ2-1; 10 bases line up with TRBD2. Trimming took 7 bases from V and 0 from J; bases not matched to a gene: 4. The V gene's germline CDR1 is SGHRS and CDR2 YFSETQ. This CDR3 has 15 residues. The chain's CDR3 is CASGLAGASYNEQFF. The CDR3 DNA reads as TGCGCCAGCGGGCTAGCGGGAGCCTCCTACAATGAGCAGTTCTTC.

CDR3 sequence (DNA): TGTGCCAGCAGCTTACGGACTAGTGGCACAGATACGCAGTATTTT. Its translation is CASSLRTSGTDTQYF. The V gene is TRBV5-4, the J gene TRBJ2-3; the match to TRBD2 covers 7 bases. The germline CDR1 and CDR2 sequences are SGHNT and YYREEE (reference sequence). V was pared by 2 bases and J by 1 base, with 4 bases of the junction left unmatched. The CDR3 length is 15 residues. Filled out from reference TRBV5-4 and TRBJ2-3, the complete variable domain reads ETGVTQSPTHLIKTRGQQVTLRCSSQSGHNTVSWYQQALGQGPQFIFQYYREEENGRGNFPPRFSGLQFPNYSSELNVNALELDDSALYLCASSLRTSGTDTQYFGPGTRLTVL.